What follows are 18 T cell receptor beta chains derived from one specimen sequenced in a study of blood T cell repertoires in COVID-19. Here immunoSEQ multiplex PCR was the method, and the copy in TCRdb shows in-frame clones only, minus some. Among hundreds of thousands of clones listed, approximately 82% were seen once. Sequenced input: peripheral blood. The receptors here all came from a woman aged 45-59 years with acute or convalescent COVID-19.

Only one count was recorded for this clone. The rearrangement links TRBV11-2 to TRBJ2-1, with TRBD2 matching over 10 bases. Germline loops: CDR1 SGHAT, CDR2 FQNNGV. The V and J ends lost 2 bases and 2 bases, in that order; junction bases with no gene match: 3. This CDR3 is built from 16 residues. CDR3 residues: CASSLMGLATYNEQFF. The CDR3 nucleotides are TGTGCCAGCAGCTTAATGGGACTAGCGACCTACAATGAGCAGTTCTTC.

About this clone itself: In the same sample, other DNA sequences code for this CDR3. The chain couples TRBV3-1 (or the pseudogene TRBV3-2) to TRBJ2-7; 7 bases match TRBD1. Germline CDR1 and CDR2: LGHDT and YNNKEL (reference sequence). With 1 base clipped from V and 0 bases from J, the junction kept 3 bases outside the gene matches. The CDR3 totals 15 residues. In DNA, the CDR3 is TGTGCCAGCAGCCAAGGGGCAGGGGGCTCCTACGAGCAGTACTTC. This translates into CASSQGAGGSYEQYF.

This chain connects TRBV13 to TRBJ2-5; the match to TRBD1 covers 8 bases. Germline CDR1 is PRHDT and CDR2 is FYEKMQ (reference sequence). CDR3 size: 13 residues. J lost 5 bases, V lost 3 bases, and 2 bases had no gene match. CDR3 coding DNA: TGTGCCAGCAGCTTCAGGGGGCCCGAGACCCAGTACTTC. This translates into CASSFRGPETQYF. The variable domain in full, completed from reference TRBV13 and TRBJ2-5, reads AAGVIQSPRHLIKEKRETATLKCYPIPRHDTVYWYQQGPGQDPQFLISFYEKMQSDKGSIPDRFSAQQFSDYHSELNMSSLELGDSALYFCASSFRGPETQYFGPGTRLLVL.

This CDR3 is CAISDVVGEGDEQFF. The CDR3 region has the DNA TGTGCCATCAGTGATGTCGTGGGAGAGGGCGATGAGCAGTTCTTC. The rearrangement links TRBV10-3 to TRBJ2-1, with D tentatively TRBD2 (5 bases). Germline loops: CDR1 ENHRY, CDR2 SYGVKD. V was clipped by 3 bases and J by 8 bases, with 17 bases between them. The CDR3 sequence is 15 residues long.

J is TRBJ2-1 and V is TRBV19, with D maybe TRBD1 (5 bases). The CDR3 extends over 18 amino acids. The V gene's germline CDR1 is LNHDA and CDR2 SQIVND (reference sequence). Trimming took 5 bases from V and 0 from J, leaving 20 bases between them. CDR3 loop: CASSGGVRPGLSYNEQFF. Here the CDR3 DNA reads TGTGCCAGTAGTGGTGGGGTCCGCCCAGGGCTCTCCTACAATGAGCAGTTCTTC.

The CDR3 here is CATGRGQLNTEAFF. CDR3 bases: TGTGCCACGGGACGGGGACAATTGAACACTGAAGCTTTCTTT. The chain is built from TRBV6-6 and TRBJ1-1, with a weak D call TRBD1 (6 bases). From germline, CDR1 is MNHNY and CDR2 SVGAGI (reference sequence). The CDR3 is 14 residues long. V lost 10 bases and J 0 bases, leaving 15 bases between the germline ends.

This clone showed up just once. The V gene is TRBV29-1, the J gene TRBJ2-1; D is possibly TRBD2 (6 bases). The V and J ends lost 7 bases and 3 bases respectively, with 16 bases between them. The CDR3 spans 14 residues. Germline values: CDR1 SQVTM, CDR2 ANQGSEA. The CDR3: CSGGFAGNYNEQFF. The CDR3, as DNA: TGCAGCGGGGGCTTTGCGGGGAACTACAATGAGCAGTTCTTC.

V gene TRBV29-1 combines with J gene TRBJ2-2, with D possibly being TRBD1 (5 bases). V was pared by 0 bases and J by 6 bases, with 17 bases between. There are 16 residues in the CDR3. In germline, CDR1 is SQVTM, CDR2 ANQGSEA. This chain's CDR3 is CSVEDGTTDMAGELFF. CDR3 DNA sequence: TGCAGCGTTGAAGATGGCACGACGGACATGGCCGGGGAGCTGTTTTTT.

The chain has TRBV11-3 and TRBJ2-2; the match to TRBD1 covers 7 bases. Germline assignment: CDR1 SGHNT and CDR2 YENEEA. This CDR3 is 15 amino acids long. The ends lost 5 bases at V and 5 bases at J; junction bases unmatched: 8. The CDR3 region is CASSPNPTGTGELFF. DNA of the CDR3: TGTGCCAGCAGCCCCAACCCGACAGGGACCGGGGAGCTGTTTTTT.

The genes are TRBV30 and TRBJ2-2; weak D call: TRBD1 (5 bases). This CDR3 region has 15 residues. Germline CDR1 is GTSNPN and CDR2 is SVGIG (reference sequence). V was trimmed by 4 bases and J by 5 bases, leaving 17 bases between them. Here the CDR3 reads CAWKVGQGSTGELFF. CDR3 bases: TGTGCCTGGAAGGTCGGGCAGGGTTCTACCGGGGAGCTGTTTTTT.

The chain combines TRBV7-9 with TRBJ1-2; TRBD1 agrees at 8 bases. The CDR3 is 14 residues long. V lost 8 bases, J lost 5 bases, and 10 bases stayed unmatched. Germline CDR1 is SEHNR and CDR2 is FQNEAQ (reference sequence). CDR3: CASYTTRTGYGYTF. CDR3 coding DNA: TGTGCCAGCTACACCACCCGGACAGGGTATGGCTACACCTTC.

The chain combines TRBV6-5 with TRBJ1-5; D not certain. Trimming shortened V by 2 bases and J by 6 bases, and 8 bases separated the two germline ends. Looked up from germline, CDR1 is MNHEY and CDR2 is SVGAGI. The CDR3 is made up of 13 amino acids. The chain's CDR3 is CASSYAAGQPQHF. The DNA for the CDR3 is TGTGCCAGCAGTTACGCCGCGGGTCAGCCCCAGCATTTT.

The gene calls are TRBV2 and TRBJ2-7; tentative D call: TRBD2 (6 bases). Germline CDR1 is SNHLY and CDR2 is FYNNEI. The CDR3 loop spans 14 amino acids. V was clipped by 8 bases and J by 0 bases, with 14 bases between them. CDR3 loop: CASHARGGSYEQYF. DNA for the CDR3: TGTGCCAGCCACGCACGGGGAGGCTCCTACGAGCAGTACTTC.

For the CDR3, the DNA is TGTGCCAGCAGCTTAGCGGGACAGGGGCGCACTGAAGCTTTCTTT. This encodes CASSLAGQGRTEAFF. This rearrangement joins TRBV7-8 to TRBJ1-1; the match to TRBD1 covers 10 bases. Trimming at V came to 0 bases and at J to 4 bases, leaving 2 bases not matched to a gene. This CDR3 has 15 amino acids. Germline V gene lookup returns CDR1 SGHVS and CDR2 FQNEAQ. Variable domain in full (rest from reference TRBV7-8 and TRBJ1-1): GAGVSQSPRYKVAKRGQDVALRCDPISGHVSLFWYQQALGQGPEFLTYFQNEAQLDKSGLPSDRFFAERPEGSVSTLKIQRTQQEDSAVYLCASSLAGQGRTEAFFGQGTRLTVV.

The V and J genes are TRBV18 and TRBJ1-4; no reliable D call. Germline V lookup: CDR1 KGHSH, CDR2 LQKENI. The CDR3 sequence is 13 residues long. V was shortened by 4 bases and J by 4 bases, with 7 bases between the two germline ends. The DNA of the CDR3 is TGTGCCAGCTCACTCGAGGGTAATGAAAAACTGTTTTTT. This translates into CASSLEGNEKLFF. The entire variable domain, with the rest obtained from reference TRBV18 and TRBJ1-4, is as follows: NAGVMQNPRHLVRRRGQEARLRCSPMKGHSHVYWYRQLPEEGLKFMVYLQKENIIDESGMPKERFSAEFPKEGPSILRIQQVVRGDSAAYFCASSLEGNEKLFFGSGTQLSVL.

The chain uses TRBV7-9 and TRBJ2-1, with 7 nucleotides matching TRBD2. The V gene's germline CDR1 is SEHNR and CDR2 FQNEAQ (reference sequence). This CDR3 spans 16 amino acids. J was trimmed by 4 bases and V by 1 base; bases with no gene match: 7. CDR3 DNA: TGTGCCAGCAGCTTAGATGGTAGCGGGCCTTACAATGAGCAGTTCTTC. The encoded protein is CASSLDGSGPYNEQFF.

The CDR3 nucleotides read TGTGCCAGCTCACCACTTCTCAGACAACCGAACACCGGGGAGCTGTTTTTT. Its translation is CASSPLLRQPNTGELFF. The chain has TRBV18 and TRBJ2-2; D is uncertain. The CDR3 length is 17 residues. Germline CDR1 KGHSH, CDR2 LQKENI. Trimming stripped 1 base from V and 0 bases from J, with 12 bases between. The full variable domain, rest sourced from reference TRBV18 and TRBJ2-2, is NAGVMQNPRHLVRRRGQEARLRCSPMKGHSHVYWYRQLPEEGLKFMVYLQKENIIDESGMPKERFSAEFPKEGPSILRIQQVVRGDSAAYFCASSPLLRQPNTGELFFGEGSRLTVL.

The rearrangement links TRBV6-1 to TRBJ2-3, with D maybe TRBD1 (5 bases). CDR3 length equals 14 residues. Germline V CDR1 and CDR2: MNHNS, SASEGT. Between the trimmed V and J ends, which lost 0 bases and 1 base, there was a span of 5 bases. In DNA form, the CDR3 reads TGTGCCAGCAGTGAAGCGGGGCGCACAGATACGCAGTATTTT. It codes for CASSEAGRTDTQYF.